This T cell receptor (beta chain) appears in the sequencing data of a study of early T cells in non-severe SARS-CoV-2 infection. Germline V CDR1 and CDR2: LGHNT, FRNRAP. The CDR3 totals 16 residues. V lost 3 bases, J lost 5 bases, and 3 bases stayed unmatched. TCRdb processed the 5' RACE reads anew with MiXCR; each CDR3 protein has one entry. The sample records 55,000 to 75,000 distinct CDR3 sequences, under 15% being singletons. V gene TRBV12-5 combines with J gene TRBJ2-1, with 14 positions matching TRBD2. The specimen was whole blood. The origin of this receptor is an adult who was a healthcare worker with PCR-confirmed SARS-CoV-2 infection or an uninfected control (not recorded which). CDR3 coding DNA: TGTGCTAGTGGTTTTATGGGACTAGCGGGGGACAATGAGCAGTTCTTC. Protein sequence: CASGFMGLAGDNEQFF.